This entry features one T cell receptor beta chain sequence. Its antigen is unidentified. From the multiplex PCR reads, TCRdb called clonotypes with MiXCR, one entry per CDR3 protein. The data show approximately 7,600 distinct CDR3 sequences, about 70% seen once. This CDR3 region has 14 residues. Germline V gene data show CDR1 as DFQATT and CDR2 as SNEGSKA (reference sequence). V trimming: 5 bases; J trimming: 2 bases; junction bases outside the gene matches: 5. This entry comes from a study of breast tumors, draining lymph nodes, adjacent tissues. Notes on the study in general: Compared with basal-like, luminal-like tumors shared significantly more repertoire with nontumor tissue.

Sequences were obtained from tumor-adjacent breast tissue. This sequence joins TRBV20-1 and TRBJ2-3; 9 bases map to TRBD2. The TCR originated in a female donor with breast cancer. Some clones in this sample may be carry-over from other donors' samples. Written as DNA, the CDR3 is TGCAGTGCTGTTAGCGGGAGATCCACAGATACGCAGTATTTT. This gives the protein CSAVSGRSTDTQYF.